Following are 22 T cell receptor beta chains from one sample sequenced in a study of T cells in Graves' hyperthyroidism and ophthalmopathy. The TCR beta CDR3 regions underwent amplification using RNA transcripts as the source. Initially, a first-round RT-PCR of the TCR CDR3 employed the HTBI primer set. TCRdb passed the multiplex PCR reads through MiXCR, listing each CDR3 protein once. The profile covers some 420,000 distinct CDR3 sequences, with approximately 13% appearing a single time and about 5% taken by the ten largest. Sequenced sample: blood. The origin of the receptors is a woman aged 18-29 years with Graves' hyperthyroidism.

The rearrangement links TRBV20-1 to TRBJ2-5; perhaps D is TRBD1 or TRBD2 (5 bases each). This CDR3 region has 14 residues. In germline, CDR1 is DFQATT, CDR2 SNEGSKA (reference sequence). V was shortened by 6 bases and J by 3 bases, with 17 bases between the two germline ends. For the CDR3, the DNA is TGCAGTGCCGGCGCCGGGGCCGCCGAAGAGACCCAGTACTTC. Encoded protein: CSAGAGAAEETQYF.

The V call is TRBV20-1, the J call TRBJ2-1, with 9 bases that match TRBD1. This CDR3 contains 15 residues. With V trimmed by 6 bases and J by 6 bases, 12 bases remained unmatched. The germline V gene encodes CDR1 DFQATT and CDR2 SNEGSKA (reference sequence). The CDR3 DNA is TGCAGTGCACCCGGCCGGGACAGGGTGGCCAATGAGCAGTTCTTC. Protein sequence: CSAPGRDRVANEQFF.

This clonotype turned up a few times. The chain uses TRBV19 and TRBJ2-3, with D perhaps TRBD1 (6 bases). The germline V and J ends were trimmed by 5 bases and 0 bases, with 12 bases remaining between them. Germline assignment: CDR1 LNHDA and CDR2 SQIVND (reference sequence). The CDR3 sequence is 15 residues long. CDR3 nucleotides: TGTGCCAGTAGTCGGACAGAGATTAGCACAGATACGCAGTATTTT. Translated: CASSRTEISTDTQYF.

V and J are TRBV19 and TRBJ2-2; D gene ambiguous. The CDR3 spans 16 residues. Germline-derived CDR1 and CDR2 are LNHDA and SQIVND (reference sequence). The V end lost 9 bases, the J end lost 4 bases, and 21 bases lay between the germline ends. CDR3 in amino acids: CASSITENWVTGELFF. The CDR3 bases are TGTGCCAGCAGCATAACCGAGAATTGGGTCACCGGGGAGCTGTTTTTT.

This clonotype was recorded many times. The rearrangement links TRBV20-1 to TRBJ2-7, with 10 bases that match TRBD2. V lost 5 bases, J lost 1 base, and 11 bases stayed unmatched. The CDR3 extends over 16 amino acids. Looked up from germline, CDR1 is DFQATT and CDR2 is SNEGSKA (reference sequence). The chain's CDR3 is CSARSSGLAVSYEQYF. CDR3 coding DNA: TGCAGTGCTCGGTCGTCTGGACTAGCGGTATCCTACGAGCAGTACTTC.

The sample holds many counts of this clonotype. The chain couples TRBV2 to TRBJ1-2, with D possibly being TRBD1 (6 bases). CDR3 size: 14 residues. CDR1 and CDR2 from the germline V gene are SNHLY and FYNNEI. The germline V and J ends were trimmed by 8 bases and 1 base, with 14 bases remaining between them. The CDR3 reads CASGWTDSNYGYTF. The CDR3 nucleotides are TGTGCCAGCGGGTGGACGGACAGTAACTATGGCTACACCTTC.

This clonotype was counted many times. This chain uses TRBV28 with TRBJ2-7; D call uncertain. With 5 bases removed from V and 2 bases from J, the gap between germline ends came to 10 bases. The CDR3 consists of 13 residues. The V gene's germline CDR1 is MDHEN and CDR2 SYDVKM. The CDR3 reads CASSNNYAYEQYF. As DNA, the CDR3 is TGTGCCAGCAGTAATAACTACGCCTACGAGCAGTACTTC. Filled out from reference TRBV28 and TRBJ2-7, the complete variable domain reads DVKVTQSSRYLVKRTGEKVFLECVQDMDHENMFWYRQDPGLGLRLIYFSYDVKMKEKGDIPEGYSVSREKKERFSLILESASTNQTSMYLCASSNNYAYEQYFGPGTRLTVT.

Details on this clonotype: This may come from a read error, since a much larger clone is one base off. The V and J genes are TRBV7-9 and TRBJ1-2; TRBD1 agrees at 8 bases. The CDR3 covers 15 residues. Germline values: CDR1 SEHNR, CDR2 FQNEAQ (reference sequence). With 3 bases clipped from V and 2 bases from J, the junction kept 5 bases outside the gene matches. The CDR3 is CASSLGQVPNYGYTF. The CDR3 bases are TGTGCCAGCAGCTTGGGACAGGTACCCAACTATGGCTACACCTTC.

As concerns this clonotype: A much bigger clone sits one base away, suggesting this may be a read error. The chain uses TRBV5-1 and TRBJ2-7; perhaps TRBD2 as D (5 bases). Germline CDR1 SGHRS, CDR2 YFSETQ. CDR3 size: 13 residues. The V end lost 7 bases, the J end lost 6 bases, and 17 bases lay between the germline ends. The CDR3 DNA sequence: TGCGCCAGCCGCTCCCGGAGGTCGGGCGAGCAGTACTTC. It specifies CASRSRRSGEQYF.

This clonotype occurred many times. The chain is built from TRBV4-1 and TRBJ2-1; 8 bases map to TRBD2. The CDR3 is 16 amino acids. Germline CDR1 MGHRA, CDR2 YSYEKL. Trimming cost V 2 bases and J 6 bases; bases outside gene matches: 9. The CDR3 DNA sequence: TGCGCCAGCAGCCAACGAGCGGGAGTGTCATTCAATGAGCAGTTCTTC. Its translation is CASSQRAGVSFNEQFF.

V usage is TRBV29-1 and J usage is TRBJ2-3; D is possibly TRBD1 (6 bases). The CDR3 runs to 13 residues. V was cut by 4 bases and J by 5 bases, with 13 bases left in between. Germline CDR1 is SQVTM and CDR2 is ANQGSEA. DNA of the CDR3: TGCAGCGTTGGGGGGCGGGTAAAAGATACGCAGTATTTT. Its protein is CSVGGRVKDTQYF.

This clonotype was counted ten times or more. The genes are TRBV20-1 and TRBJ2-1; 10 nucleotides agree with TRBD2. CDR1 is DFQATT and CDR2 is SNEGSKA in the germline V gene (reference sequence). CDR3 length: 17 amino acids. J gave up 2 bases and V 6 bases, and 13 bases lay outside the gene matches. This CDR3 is CSARGVGLAGAYNEQFF. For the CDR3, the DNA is TGCAGTGCCAGGGGGGTAGGCCTAGCGGGGGCCTACAATGAGCAGTTCTTC.

This chain's CDR3 is CSVEVDRLETQYF. In nucleotides, the CDR3 is TGCAGCGTTGAAGTTGACAGGCTAGAGACCCAGTACTTC. The gene calls are TRBV29-1 and TRBJ2-5; tentatively, D is TRBD1 (6 bases). Trimming shortened V by 1 base and J by 4 bases, and 10 bases separated the two germline ends. Germline CDR1 reads SQVTM; CDR2 reads ANQGSEA. This CDR3 has 13 amino acids.

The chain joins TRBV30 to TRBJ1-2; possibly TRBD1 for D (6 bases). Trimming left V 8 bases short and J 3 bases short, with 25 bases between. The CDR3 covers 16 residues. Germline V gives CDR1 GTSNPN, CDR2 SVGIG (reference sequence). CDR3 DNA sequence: TGTGCCCTAATGTATACAGGGCGCTCCCTCTACTATGGCTACACCTTC. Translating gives CALMYTGRSLYYGYTF.

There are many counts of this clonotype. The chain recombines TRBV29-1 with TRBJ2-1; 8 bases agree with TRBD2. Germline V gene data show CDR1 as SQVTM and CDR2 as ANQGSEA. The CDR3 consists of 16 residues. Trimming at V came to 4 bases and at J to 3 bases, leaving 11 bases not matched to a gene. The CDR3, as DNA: TGCAGCGTTGCCGTTGGAGGAGCGGGGGACTACAATGAGCAGTTCTTC. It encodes CSVAVGGAGDYNEQFF.

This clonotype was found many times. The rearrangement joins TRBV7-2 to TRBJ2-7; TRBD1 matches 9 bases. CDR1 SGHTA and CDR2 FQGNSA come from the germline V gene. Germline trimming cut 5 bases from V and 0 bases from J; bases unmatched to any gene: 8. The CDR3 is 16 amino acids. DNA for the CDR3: TGTGCCAGCAGCCAGCGGACAGGGGAACGCTCCTACGAGCAGTACTTC. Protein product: CASSQRTGERSYEQYF.

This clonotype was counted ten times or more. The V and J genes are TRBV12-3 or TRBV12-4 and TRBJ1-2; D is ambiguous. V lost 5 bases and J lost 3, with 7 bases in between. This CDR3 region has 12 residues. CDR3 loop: CASSLDYYGYTF. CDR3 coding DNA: TGTGCCAGCAGTCTGGACTACTATGGCTACACCTTC.

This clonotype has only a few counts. The CDR3 nucleotides are TGCGCCAGCAGCTTTGGACAATCAGGGGCCAACGTCCTGACTTTC. Translating gives CASSFGQSGANVLTF. This chain uses TRBV5-1 with TRBJ2-6, with D tentatively TRBD1 (5 bases). The CDR3 loop spans 15 amino acids. V gave up 2 bases and J gave up 4 bases, with 10 bases separating them. Germline V gene lookup returns CDR1 SGHRS and CDR2 YFSETQ.

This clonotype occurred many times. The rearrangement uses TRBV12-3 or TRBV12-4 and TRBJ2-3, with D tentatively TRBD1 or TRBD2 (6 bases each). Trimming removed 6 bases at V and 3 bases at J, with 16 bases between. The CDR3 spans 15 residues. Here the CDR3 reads CASSGDTRGTDTQYF. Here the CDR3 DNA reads TGTGCCAGCAGCGGGGACACGCGGGGAACAGATACGCAGTATTTT.

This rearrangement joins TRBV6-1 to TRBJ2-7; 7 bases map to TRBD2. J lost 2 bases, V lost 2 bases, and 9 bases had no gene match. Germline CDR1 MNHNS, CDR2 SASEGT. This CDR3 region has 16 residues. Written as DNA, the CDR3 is TGTGCCAGCAGTGAACGTCTCGCGGGAGATGCCTACGAGCAGTACTTC. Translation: CASSERLAGDAYEQYF.

CDR3 nucleotides: TGTGCCTGGAGTCCTAGCGGGAGTTTTAAGAATGAGCAGTTCTTC. Encoded protein: CAWSPSGSFKNEQFF. The chain has TRBV30 and TRBJ2-1; TRBD2 matches 10 bases. CDR1 is GTSNPN, CDR2 SVGIG, per germline (reference sequence). This CDR3 is 15 amino acids long. J was trimmed by 7 bases and V by 2 bases; bases with no gene match: 8.

The CDR3 spells CASSEPMTSPEGDTEAFF. CDR3 DNA sequence: TGTGCCAGCAGTGAACCGATGACTAGTCCCGAAGGGGACACTGAAGCTTTCTTT. The chain uses TRBV2 and TRBJ1-1; weak D call: TRBD1 (5 bases). This CDR3 is built from 18 residues. The germline CDR1 and CDR2 sequences are SNHLY and FYNNEI. Deletions cut 2 bases from V and 3 bases from J, with 22 bases between. The full variable domain, in which reference TRBV2 and TRBJ1-1 provide the parts outside the CDR3, is EPEVTQTPSHQVTQMGQEVILRCVPISNHLYFYWYRQILGQKVEFLVSFYNNEISEKSEIFDDQFSVERPDGSNFTLKIRSTKLEDSAMYFCASSEPMTSPEGDTEAFFGQGTRLTVV.